This T cell receptor beta chain was obtained from a study of blood T cell repertoires in COVID-19. Study-wide context: Whether acute or convalescent, the COVID-19 samples came from the United States, Italy and Spain.

This CDR3 has 14 amino acids. CDR1 LNHDA and CDR2 SQIVND come from the germline V gene (reference sequence). Trimming cost V 3 bases and J 4 bases, with 13 bases left between them. As processed by the authors: Estimated nucleated cell counts came from reference gene primer amplification. Sequencing was performed with immunoSEQ multiplex PCR; in TCRdb, only in-frame clones are kept and a portion is missing. The V and J calls and clone size were taken over from that table, and D and trimming were inferred from the DNA. This sample has around 160,000 clones, with around 89% found just once. This receptor was identified in a man aged 55 to 70 with acute or convalescent COVID-19. This chain joins TRBV19 and TRBJ2-7; no reliable D call. Sequencing was done on a sample of peripheral blood. The CDR3 DNA reads TGTGCCAGTAGTATTCTGGCCCAGGCGTACGAGCAGTACTTC. The encoded protein is CASSILAQAYEQYF.